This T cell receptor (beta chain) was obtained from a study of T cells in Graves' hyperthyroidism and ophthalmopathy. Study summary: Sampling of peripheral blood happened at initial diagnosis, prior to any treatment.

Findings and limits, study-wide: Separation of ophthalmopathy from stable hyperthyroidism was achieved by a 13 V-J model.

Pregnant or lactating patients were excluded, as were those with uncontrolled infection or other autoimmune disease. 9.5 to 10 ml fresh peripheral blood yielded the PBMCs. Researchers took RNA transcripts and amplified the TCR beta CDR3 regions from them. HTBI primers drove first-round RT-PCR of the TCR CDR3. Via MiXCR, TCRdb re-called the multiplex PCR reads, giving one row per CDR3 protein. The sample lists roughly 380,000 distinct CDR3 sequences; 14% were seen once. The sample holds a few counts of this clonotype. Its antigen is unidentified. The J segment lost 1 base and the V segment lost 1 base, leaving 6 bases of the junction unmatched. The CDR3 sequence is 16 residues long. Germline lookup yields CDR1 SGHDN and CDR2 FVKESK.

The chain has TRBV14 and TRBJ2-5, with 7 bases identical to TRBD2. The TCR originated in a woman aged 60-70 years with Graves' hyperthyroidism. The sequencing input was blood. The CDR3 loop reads CASSQGVAGPQETQYF. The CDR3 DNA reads TGTGCCAGCAGCCAAGGAGTAGCGGGCCCCCAAGAGACCCAGTACTTC.